These T cell receptor beta chains were read from a single sample in a study of CD8 T cells in ankylosing spondylitis. TCRdb reanalysed the 5' RACE reads using MiXCR and keeps one entry per CDR3 protein. The sample contains 400,000 or so distinct CDR3 sequences, more than 25% of which appear only once. Source material: blood, either unsorted or a sorted T cell fraction (not recorded which). The receptors shown here come from a male donor with ankylosing spondylitis. Both conserved end residues are part of each CDR3. Fields, in order: J gene, clone size, D gene, V gene, CDR3 protein, CDR3 DNA. The D gene is left open where the match is weak. A clone size is listed for some rows: how often the clone was seen (once, few, many), or a class if it is expanded.

j_call: TRBJ2-3; clone_size: few; d_call: NA; v_call: TRBV2; cdr3_aa: CASSGRASGADTQYF; cdr3_nt: TGTGCCAGCAGTGGAAGGGCCTCGGGTGCAGATACGCAGTATTTT
j_call: TRBJ2-3; clone_size: NA; d_call: NA; v_call: TRBV29-1; cdr3_aa: CSVAGTTDTQYF; cdr3_nt: TGCAGCGTGGCCGGGACCACAGATACGCAGTATTTT
j_call: TRBJ2-3; clone_size: NA; d_call: NA; v_call: TRBV14; cdr3_aa: CASSLGGPGDIQTDTQYF; cdr3_nt: TGTGCCAGCAGCCTCGGCGGCCCCGGGGATATTCAAACAGATACGCAGTATTTT
j_call: TRBJ2-2; clone_size: NA; d_call: TRBD2; v_call: TRBV20-1; cdr3_aa: CSAQTSANTGELFF; cdr3_nt: TGCAGTGCTCAAACTAGCGCGAACACCGGGGAGCTGTTTTTT
j_call: TRBJ1-2; clone_size: NA; d_call: NA; v_call: TRBV3-1; cdr3_aa: CASSQTSESGYTF; cdr3_nt: TGTGCCAGCAGCCAAACCTCCGAGAGTGGCTACACCTTC
j_call: TRBJ1-1; clone_size: NA; d_call: NA; v_call: TRBV18; cdr3_aa: CASSPGGPSTEAFF; cdr3_nt: TGTGCCAGCTCACCTGGGGGTCCCTCCACTGAAGCTTTCTTT
j_call: TRBJ2-6; clone_size: once; d_call: NA; v_call: TRBV6-2/TRBV6-3; cdr3_aa: CASSWGRGTGANVLTF; cdr3_nt: TGTGCCAGCAGTTGGGGTCGGGGGACTGGGGCCAACGTCCTGACTTTC
j_call: TRBJ2-5; clone_size: NA; d_call: TRBD2; v_call: TRBV3-1; cdr3_aa: CASGLSTSGMETQYF; cdr3_nt: TGTGCCAGCGGTTTAAGTACTAGCGGGATGGAGACCCAGTACTTC
j_call: TRBJ2-3; clone_size: NA; d_call: NA; v_call: TRBV4-1; cdr3_aa: CASSQGESADTQYF; cdr3_nt: TGCGCCAGCAGCCAAGGCGAATCAGCAGATACGCAGTATTTT
j_call: TRBJ2-3; clone_size: NA; d_call: NA; v_call: TRBV7-2; cdr3_aa: CASRTDTDTQYF; cdr3_nt: TGTGCCAGCAGGACAGACACAGATACGCAGTATTTT
j_call: TRBJ1-6; clone_size: few; d_call: NA; v_call: TRBV7-9; cdr3_aa: CASSLSDSGGSPLHF; cdr3_nt: TGTGCCAGCAGCTTATCGGACAGTGGGGGATCACCCCTCCACTTT